This T cell receptor (beta chain) was sequenced for a study of T cell responses to AZD1222 COVID-19 vaccine. General study findings and limits: Donors skewed white British and female; clonal diversity was possibly underestimated. Only 5 or 6 individuals given AZD1222 were seropositive at baseline.

Comment on this clone: The antigen is undetermined.

The data were produced by immunoSEQ multiplex PCR, yet TCRdb's version contains in-frame clones alone and is incomplete. The table has tens of thousands of clones, roughly 87% seen once. Second-dose groups at about 4 or about 12 weeks were pooled. The germline V gene encodes CDR1 SGHTA and CDR2 FQGNSA. V lost 4 bases, J lost 2 bases, and 21 bases lay in between. The CDR3 consists of 18 residues. The chain employs TRBV7-2 and TRBJ2-1; D gene unclear. This specimen was peripheral blood, taken 28 days after the second AZD1222 dose. The source of this sequence is an adult who received the AZD1222 COVID-19 vaccine. CDR3 sequence reads: CASSSPWPGGGTYNEQFF. In nucleotides, the CDR3 is TGTGCCAGCAGCTCCCCCTGGCCCGGTGGCGGCACCTACAATGAGCAGTTCTTC.